This TCR beta chain was sequenced during a study of blood T cell repertoires in COVID-19. Study background: The United States, Italy and Spain were the sources of the acute and convalescent COVID-19 samples. PBMCs, B-cell-depleted T cells, or T cells provided the cDNA or gDNA that made up the material.

Trimming cost V 5 bases and J 8 bases; bases outside gene matches: 8. The length of the CDR3 is 14 residues. From germline, CDR1 is SGHAT and CDR2 FQNNGV. Study processing details: Counts of nucleated cells, estimated from reference gene primer amplification, were obtained. Data came from immunoSEQ multiplex PCR; TCRdb stores just in-frame clones and leaves some out. The V and J calls and the clone size are those of that table, but D and trimming were determined from the DNA. The sample has around 280,000 clones, around nine tenths seen once. The chain employs TRBV11-2 and TRBJ1-4; 7 bases agree with TRBD1. This TCR was sampled from a man aged 65 to 79 with acute or convalescent COVID-19. Sequencing input: peripheral blood. The DNA for the CDR3 is TGTGCCAGCAGCCCACAGGGGTGGGGGGAAAAACTGTTTTTT. Its protein product is CASSPQGWGEKLFF.